A selection of T cell receptor beta chains follows, all from one sample in a study of CD8 T cells in Susac syndrome. MiXCR was run by TCRdb on the immunoSEQ multiplex PCR reads, yielding one entry per CDR3 protein. This sample carries a few hundred thousand distinct CDR3 sequences, 92% of them seen once, and the ten largest clones take over 0.05%. Sample: CD4+ T cells from PBMCs. The receptors derive from a human donor with multiple sclerosis. Each CDR3 is given with its conserved first and last residue. D genes are given only for firm matches. The size field is filled for only some rows; it gives once, few, many or a size class.

DNA	CDR3	size	V	J	D
TGCAGTGCTACGACAGGGGAGGAGACCCAGTACTTC	CSATTGEETQYF	.	TRBV20-1	TRBJ2-5	TRBD1
TGTGCCAGCAGCTTGGGCGGGAGCCACAACAATGAGCAGTTCTTC	CASSLGGSHNNEQFF	once	TRBV5-6	TRBJ2-1	TRBD2
TGTGCCAGCAGTTCCAATCAGGGGTTTTACACTGAAGCTTTCTTT	CASSSNQGFYTEAFF	.	TRBV6-6	TRBJ1-1	.
TGTGCCAGCAGCCCGACCCTTGGGACAGGGGGTCGGAGAACCGGGGAGCTGTTTTTT	CASSPTLGTGGRRTGELFF	.	TRBV7-3	TRBJ2-2	TRBD1
TGTGCCACCAGCAGAGGGGGGGGCCGTCAGCCCCAGCATTTT	CATSRGGGRQPQHF	.	TRBV15	TRBJ1-5	.
TGTGCCAGCAGCTTAGCCGGACAGACCCAAGAGACCCAGTACTTC	CASSLAGQTQETQYF	once	TRBV7-9	TRBJ2-5	.
TGTGCCACCAGTGATACCAGGGACTCTGGAAACACCATATATTTT	CATSDTRDSGNTIYF	.	TRBV24-1	TRBJ1-3	.
TGTGCCAGTAGTATCGGGGGACCGGGACAGGGGGCTTACGAGCAGTACTTC	CASSIGGPGQGAYEQYF	.	TRBV19	TRBJ2-7	TRBD1
TGTGCCAGCATCCCGGACAGGGCCTATGGCTACACCTTC	CASIPDRAYGYTF	.	TRBV6-6	TRBJ1-2	TRBD1
TGCGCCAGCAGCTTGGGTGGAGGGCGCGCGCCACAAGAGACCCAGTACTTC	CASSLGGGRAPQETQYF	.	TRBV5-1	TRBJ2-5	.
TGTGCCAGTAGTCCGCGGGACAGCCTGAACACTGAAGCTTTCTTT	CASSPRDSLNTEAFF	.	TRBV19	TRBJ1-1	TRBD1
TGTGCCAGCAGCCATTCGGAGGTCTACGAGCAGTACTTC	CASSHSEVYEQYF	.	TRBV3-1	TRBJ2-7	.
TGTGCCAGCAGTTTATCCATCTACGAGCAGTACTTC	CASSLSIYEQYF	once	TRBV12-3/TRBV12-4	TRBJ2-7	.
TGTGCCAGTAGCGTTGCGGATACGCAGTATTTT	CASSVADTQYF	few	TRBV9	TRBJ2-3	.
TGCGCCAGCAGCCAAGATTGGGGTTTTACTAATGAAAAACTGTTTTTT	CASSQDWGFTNEKLFF	.	TRBV4-3	TRBJ1-4	.
TGTGCCAGCAGCTTAGAGGGACGCTTAGCCAAAAACATTCAGTACTTC	CASSLEGRLAKNIQYF	.	TRBV7-2	TRBJ2-4	.
TGTGCCAGCAGCTTAGAGAGGGGCGATGAGCAGTTCTTC	CASSLERGDEQFF	.	TRBV7-9	TRBJ2-1	.
TGTGCCAGCAGTTACGCCGCAGGTCAGCCCCAGCATTTT	CASSYAAGQPQHF	.	TRBV6-6	TRBJ1-5	.
TGTGCCAGCAGTGCAGACTACACTGAAGCTTTCTTT	CASSADYTEAFF	.	TRBV25-1	TRBJ1-1	.
TGCAGCGTCGGAACTAGCGGGGGGGATGGGCCCCTGGACGAGCAGTACTTC	CSVGTSGGDGPLDEQYF	.	TRBV29-1	TRBJ2-7	TRBD2
TGTGCCAGCAGCCTTAGTGTGATTCGTGAGGATACGCAGTATTTT	CASSLSVIREDTQYF	.	TRBV7-3	TRBJ2-3	.
TGCGCCAGCAGCCAAGAGGGAGCGGGAGGGCCGGGCTCCTACGAGCAGTACTTC	CASSQEGAGGPGSYEQYF	once	TRBV4-1	TRBJ2-7	TRBD2